This record covers a single T cell receptor beta chain. No antigen is known for it. The PCR was carried out with 60 Vbeta primers and 13 Jbeta primers. Per the authors' pipeline: A later analysis tallied tens of millions of unique TCR beta chains, around 10 million of them shared. This table comes from immunoSEQ multiplex PCR, and its TCRdb copy is limited to in-frame clones, with some not included. The D gene and trimming were derived from the DNA, and the V and J assignments and clone size from that table. Its clone listing holds around 60,000 clones. These data come from a study of cytomegalovirus exposure and HLA in healthy donors. There are 15 residues in the CDR3. Germline V lookup: CDR1 SGHVS, CDR2 FQNEAQ. The junction had 10 bases not matched to a gene; V was cut back by 4 bases and J by 5 bases. Study conclusions and caveats: A later analysis found that most CMV-associated TCR beta chains appeared HLA-restricted.

This TCR came from a young man in good health and CMV-seropositive. The rearrangement links TRBV7-8 to TRBJ2-7, with 8 bases identical to TRBD2. What was sequenced was PBMCs. Here the CDR3 reads CASSSSGSAGNEQYF. CDR3 nucleotide sequence: TGTGCCAGCAGCTCAAGCGGGAGTGCGGGCAACGAGCAGTACTTC. The complete variable domain, with remaining parts taken from reference TRBV7-8 and TRBJ2-7, reads GAGVSQSPRYKVAKRGQDVALRCDPISGHVSLFWYQQALGQGPEFLTYFQNEAQLDKSGLPSDRFFAERPEGSVSTLKIQRTQQEDSAVYLCASSSSGSAGNEQYFGPGTRLTVT.